This entry features one TCR beta chain sequence. Its matching antigen is unknown. The data originate from a study of cytomegalovirus exposure and HLA in healthy donors. The CDR3 spans 17 residues. Germline-derived CDR1 and CDR2 are MNHEY and SMNVEV (reference sequence). V lost 3 bases and J lost 4; bases outside the gene matches: 10. Study-wide results and limits: Researchers catalogued approximately 170 TCR beta chains as cytomegalovirus-associated. The likely explanation for a cluster of highly shared sequence variants was sequencing artifact.

Researchers ran the PCR with 60 Vbeta and 13 Jbeta primers. Data came from immunoSEQ multiplex PCR; TCRdb stores just in-frame clones and leaves some out. This sample has some 180,000 clones, with around four fifths found just once. Input material: PBMCs. The chain joins TRBV27 to TRBJ2-7; the match to TRBD2 covers 12 bases. The clonotype was recovered from a man aged 35 to 55 in good health and CMV-seropositive. The CDR3, as DNA: TGTGCCAGCAGTTTCTACATGACTAGCGGGAGTATTTACGAGCAGTACTTC. Translated, it gives CASSFYMTSGSIYEQYF.